Sequencing of this TCR beta chain was carried out in a study of shared clonotypes between healthy human individuals. A single count supports this clone. Antigen: not known. V lost 6 bases, J lost 7 bases, and 6 bases lay in between. CDR3 length: 11 residues. CDR1 and CDR2 (germline): MNHEY, SVGAGI. Study-wide results and caveats: The small donor group covered limited genetic and exposure diversity.

The naive CD8 population came from CD45RO-negative cells selected for CCR7, without terminally differentiated effector memory CD45RA+ cells. As handled by the study authors: For the immunoSEQ data, sequences were junction-only without quality scores, so filtering differed. The protocol was immunoSEQ multiplex PCR, while the TCRdb copy is restricted to in-frame clones and leaves out a portion. V, J and clone size were drawn from that table, and D and trimming were deduced from the DNA. The repertoire has about 870,000 clones, about 92% of them found once; the top ten carry 20% to 30%. The specimen sequenced was naive CD8+ T cells sorted from blood. This sequence joins TRBV6-5 and TRBJ2-2; D is possibly TRBD2 (5 bases). This receptor was taken from a man aged 25 to 40 in good health. Written as DNA, the CDR3 is TGTGCCAGCAGGGGAGTCGGGGAGCTGTTTTTT. This translates into CASRGVGELFF.